The 25 T cell receptor beta chains below were found in one sample sequenced in a study of blood T cell repertoires in COVID-19. Data came from immunoSEQ multiplex PCR; TCRdb stores just in-frame clones and leaves some out. The sample holds about 150,000 clones, about 85% seen once. The material sequenced was PBMCs or T cells enriched from blood (not recorded which). The receptors here all came from a woman in her thirties or forties who had recovered from COVID-19.

The CDR3 sequence is CASSTPGTGPYGYTF. CDR3 nucleotide sequence: TGTGCCAGCAGCACCCCCGGGACAGGGCCCTATGGCTACACCTTC. The chain recombines TRBV5-6 with TRBJ1-2; the match to TRBD1 covers 9 bases. The V gene end was trimmed by 4 bases and the J gene end by 4 bases; junction bases not matched to a gene: 8. In germline, CDR1 is SGHDT, CDR2 YYEEEE. This CDR3 spans 15 amino acids. Using reference TRBV5-6 and TRBJ1-2 for the parts outside the CDR3, the full variable domain is DAGVTQSPTHLIKTRGQQVTLRCSPKSGHDTVSWYQQALGQGPQFIFQYYEEEERQRGNFPDRFSGHQFPNYSSELNVNALLLGDSALYLCASSTPGTGPYGYTFGSGTRLTVV.

The CDR3 protein is CASSPSGTSTDTQYF. CDR3 DNA: TGTGCCAGCAGTCCTAGCGGGACCAGCACAGATACGCAGTATTTT. V and J are TRBV2 and TRBJ2-3; 9 bases fit TRBD2. The V gene end was trimmed by 5 bases and the J gene end by 0 bases; junction bases not matched to a gene: 3. CDR1 is SNHLY and CDR2 is FYNNEI in the germline V gene. The CDR3 runs to 15 residues.

This chain uses TRBV5-1 with TRBJ1-1; D might be TRBD1 (6 bases). The CDR3 totals 15 residues. The V end was cut by 2 bases, the J end by 1 base, with 12 bases between. Germline V gives CDR1 SGHRS, CDR2 YFSETQ. CDR3 DNA sequence: TGCGCCAGCAGCTTACGACAGGACAAGAACACTGAAGCTTTCTTT. This translates into CASSLRQDKNTEAFF.

The J gene is TRBJ2-1, the V gene TRBV6-5; no clear D. Germline CDR1 reads MNHEY; CDR2 reads SVGAGI. V was clipped by 6 bases and J by 4 bases, with 10 bases between them. The CDR3 spans 13 residues. CDR3 in amino acids: CASSLLPYNEQFF. The CDR3 DNA is TGTGCCAGCAGCCTCCTCCCTTACAATGAGCAGTTCTTC.

J is TRBJ1-2 and V is TRBV9; D remains ambiguous. Germline values: CDR1 SGDLS, CDR2 YYNGEE. Trimming shortened V by 2 bases and J by 4 bases, and 12 bases separated the two germline ends. This CDR3 is built from 14 residues. The CDR3 reads CASSVAAGSYGYTF. The CDR3 nucleotides read TGTGCCAGCAGCGTTGCCGCCGGGAGCTATGGCTACACCTTC.

V and J are TRBV15 and TRBJ1-2; 10 nucleotides line up with TRBD1. Germline V CDR1 and CDR2: LNHNV, YYDKDF (reference sequence). The V segment lost 1 base and the J segment 5 bases; nucleotides outside the gene matches: 1. This CDR3 has 14 amino acids. Written as DNA, the CDR3 is TGTGCCACCAGCAGAGGGGACAGGGGTTATGGCTACACCTTC. Its protein is CATSRGDRGYGYTF.

The chain is built from TRBV27 and TRBJ1-4, with TRBD1 as a possible D gene (5 bases). The length of the CDR3 is 17 residues. Germline V gives CDR1 MNHEY, CDR2 SMNVEV (reference sequence). Trimming removed 2 bases at V and 8 bases at J, with 21 bases between. The chain's CDR3 is CASSLMGFSDINEKLFF. The CDR3 nucleotides are TGTGCCAGCAGTTTAATGGGGTTTTCGGACATCAACGAAAAACTGTTTTTT. Full variable domain (remainder filled in from reference TRBV27 and TRBJ1-4): EAQVTQNPRYLITVTGKKLTVTCSQNMNHEYMSWYRQDPGLGLRQIYYSMNVEVTDKGDVPEGYKVSRKEKRNFPLILESPSPNQTSLYFCASSLMGFSDINEKLFFGSGTQLSVL.

The V call is TRBV29-1, the J call TRBJ2-3, with D unresolved. Germline V gene lookup returns CDR1 SQVTM and CDR2 ANQGSEA. The CDR3 extends over 14 amino acids. Between the trimmed V and J ends, which lost 0 bases and 0 bases, there was a span of 7 bases. The CDR3 region is CSVEDSGSTDTQYF. The CDR3 DNA is TGCAGCGTTGAAGATTCCGGGAGCACAGATACGCAGTATTTT.

The gene calls are TRBV4-1 and TRBJ2-7, with 8 positions matching TRBD1. The CDR3 is 15 amino acids. Germline CDR1 and CDR2: MGHRA and YSYEKL. Trimming cost V 2 bases and J 5 bases; bases outside gene matches: 8. CDR3 bases: TGCGCCAGCAGCCAATTCCCGACAGGGGTCGACGAGCAGTACTTC. It translates to CASSQFPTGVDEQYF.

This chain uses TRBV27 with TRBJ2-2, with no clear D. Germline CDR1 is MNHEY and CDR2 is SMNVEV (reference sequence). With 2 bases removed from V and 0 bases from J, the gap between germline ends came to 4 bases. This CDR3 is built from 14 residues. The CDR3 reads CASSLTPNTGELFF. The CDR3 DNA follows: TGTGCCAGCAGTTTAACACCGAACACCGGGGAGCTGTTTTTT.

The J gene is TRBJ1-3, the V gene TRBV11-2, with 11 bases lining up with TRBD1. Losses at the gene ends were 5 bases for V and 4 bases for J; bases not matched to a gene: 7. Germline V gene lookup returns CDR1 SGHAT and CDR2 FQNNGV. The CDR3 is 16 residues long. The CDR3 is CASSTTGTGGGNTIYF. The CDR3 DNA is TGTGCCAGCAGCACGACCGGGACAGGGGGAGGAAACACCATATATTTT. Variable domain in full (rest from reference TRBV11-2 and TRBJ1-3): EAGVAQSPRYKIIEKRQSVAFWCNPISGHATLYWYQQILGQGPKLLIQFQNNGVVDDSQLPKDRFSAERLKGVDSTLKIQPAKLEDSAVYLCASSTTGTGGGNTIYFGEGSWLTVV.

This chain links TRBV12-3 or TRBV12-4 with TRBJ1-2; D is uncertain. This CDR3 comprises 11 residues. V shed 5 bases and J shed 4 bases, with 5 bases lying between them. The CDR3: CASSPSYGYTF. Here the CDR3 DNA reads TGTGCCAGCAGTCCATCCTATGGCTACACCTTC.

The gene calls are TRBV5-4 and TRBJ2-1, with 12 nucleotides matching TRBD2. The CDR3 has 16 amino acids. V dropped 0 bases and J dropped 7; count of bases not matched to a gene: 5. Germline V gene lookup returns CDR1 SGHNT and CDR2 YYREEE (reference sequence). The CDR3 coding sequence is TGTGCCAGCAGCTTGGAGAGGACTAGCGGGGTAAATGAGCAGTTCTTC. It translates to CASSLERTSGVNEQFF.

This sequence joins TRBV9 and TRBJ2-1; 9 nucleotides match TRBD1. V was clipped by 2 bases and J by 7 bases; unmatched bases: 4. The germline V gene encodes CDR1 SGDLS and CDR2 YYNGEE. The CDR3 sequence is 14 residues long. Written as DNA, the CDR3 is TGTGCCAGCAGCGTGGACAGGGGCGTGAATGAGCAGTTCTTC. Its protein product is CASSVDRGVNEQFF.

This CDR3 reads CAWRDRSSYEQYF. The DNA for the CDR3 is TGTGCCTGGAGAGACAGGAGCTCCTACGAGCAGTACTTC. The chain has TRBV30 and TRBJ2-7, with a possible D match to TRBD1 (6 bases). Trimming stripped 3 bases from V and 0 bases from J, with 9 bases between. The CDR3 extends over 13 amino acids. The germline V gene encodes CDR1 GTSNPN and CDR2 SVGIG (reference sequence).

The chain recombines TRBV27 with TRBJ1-5; D gene ambiguous. The CDR3 consists of 14 residues. V was shortened by 0 bases and J by 0 bases, with 3 bases between the two germline ends. Germline assignment: CDR1 MNHEY and CDR2 SMNVEV (reference sequence). The CDR3: CASSLSGSNQPQHF. For the CDR3, the DNA is TGTGCCAGCAGTTTATCCGGTAGCAATCAGCCCCAGCATTTT.

The V gene is TRBV3-1 (or the pseudogene TRBV3-2), the J gene TRBJ1-2; 7 positions agree with TRBD1. V lost 1 base to trimming and J lost 3 bases; unmatched junction nucleotides: 2. Germline CDR1 LGHDT, CDR2 YNNKEL (reference sequence). The CDR3 is 14 residues long. CDR3 in amino acids: CASSQVTGDYGYTF. Written as DNA, the CDR3 is TGTGCCAGCAGCCAAGTAACAGGGGACTATGGCTACACCTTC.

The chain has TRBV19 and TRBJ2-2; D is perhaps TRBD1 (8 bases). Trimming pared 5 bases from V and 7 bases from J, leaving 14 bases between. CDR3 length: 14 amino acids. Germline V lookup: CDR1 LNHDA, CDR2 SQIVND (reference sequence). CDR3 nucleotides: TGTGCCAGTAGTGGACAGGGAGGGAGCGGGGAGCTGTTTTTT. The encoded protein is CASSGQGGSGELFF.

J is TRBJ2-7 and V is TRBV6-5; TRBD1 might be the D (6 bases). There are 13 residues in the CDR3. Trimming cost V 5 bases and J 6 bases, with 14 bases left between them. Germline lookup yields CDR1 MNHEY and CDR2 SVGAGI. The CDR3 DNA reads as TGTGCCAGCAGTCTAGGCAGGGGTAGCGAGCAGTACTTC. It codes for CASSLGRGSEQYF.

The chain employs TRBV27 and TRBJ1-4, with D maybe TRBD1 (5 bases). CDR1 and CDR2 (germline): MNHEY, SMNVEV (reference sequence). The CDR3 runs 12 residues. Trimming left V 7 bases short and J 11 bases short, with 14 bases between. In DNA, the CDR3 is TGTGCCAGCACGCATGGGGGGGGGAAACTGTTTTTT. Protein: CASTHGGGKLFF.

This chain connects TRBV5-4 to TRBJ1-6; possible D gene TRBD1, 6 bases. This CDR3 region has 12 residues. V was cut by 4 bases and J by 9 bases, with 8 bases left in between. The germline CDR1 and CDR2 sequences are SGHNT and YYREEE (reference sequence). CDR3 sequence: CASSRGGSPLHF. The CDR3 DNA is TGTGCCAGCAGCCGAGGGGGTTCACCCCTCCACTTT.

The rearrangement links TRBV12-5 to TRBJ2-1; 11 nucleotides match TRBD2. Looked up from germline, CDR1 is LGHNT and CDR2 is FRNRAP. CDR3 length: 16 amino acids. V lost 4 bases and J lost 9; bases outside the gene matches: 11. The CDR3 sequence is CASGSPLAGGPGEQFF. The CDR3 nucleotides read TGTGCTAGTGGTTCCCCTTTAGCGGGGGGGCCAGGTGAGCAGTTCTTC.

This CDR3 reads CASSRTRTNTGELFF. The CDR3, as DNA: TGTGCCAGCAGCAGAACACGAACGAACACCGGGGAGCTGTTTTTT. This sequence joins TRBV5-4 and TRBJ2-2; D unclear. Trimming removed 4 bases at V and 0 bases at J, with 10 bases between. In germline, CDR1 is SGHNT, CDR2 YYREEE (reference sequence). The length of the CDR3 is 15 residues.

This chain joins TRBV2 and TRBJ2-2, with TRBD1 matching over 7 bases. Trimming removed 7 bases from V and 3 bases from J; junction bases left unmatched: 2. This CDR3 is 13 amino acids long. CDR1 SNHLY and CDR2 FYNNEI come from the germline V gene. DNA of the CDR3: TGTGCCAGCAAGCAGGGGGACACCGGGGAGCTGTTTTTT. Translation: CASKQGDTGELFF.

This clone has a handful of counts. The rearrangement uses TRBV6-5 and TRBJ1-1; 7 nucleotides align to TRBD1. With V trimmed by 6 bases and J by 1 base, 8 bases remained unmatched. This CDR3 is built from 15 residues. Germline V gene lookup returns CDR1 MNHEY and CDR2 SVGAGI. The CDR3 DNA reads TGTGCCAGCAGGTCTCCCGGGACAGCGAACACTGAAGCTTTCTTT. Its translation is CASRSPGTANTEAFF.